Following are 32 T cell receptor beta chains from one sample sequenced in a study of control samples from healthy donors and cancer patients. This table comes from immunoSEQ multiplex PCR, and its TCRdb copy is limited to in-frame clones, with some not included. The data show 100,000 to 150,000 clones, with 85% to 95% seen just once and approximately 0.58% held by the top ten. The specimen sequenced was PBMCs. These TCRs come from a man older than 75 with head and neck cancer.

The chain employs TRBV10-1 and TRBJ2-7; 10 positions match TRBD1. CDR3 length: 14 residues. After removal of 3 bases from V and 6 bases from J, the junction contained 5 bases not matched to a gene. Germline-derived CDR1 and CDR2 are WNHNN and SYGVQD (reference sequence). The CDR3 reads CASSESRDRGEQYF. The CDR3 DNA reads TGCGCCAGCAGTGAATCTCGGGACAGGGGCGAGCAGTACTTC.

V usage is TRBV12-5 and J usage is TRBJ2-7; D gene uncertain. The CDR3 loop spans 12 amino acids. CDR1 LGHNT and CDR2 FRNRAP come from the germline V gene. V lost 4 bases and J 3 bases, leaving 7 bases between the germline ends. As DNA, the CDR3 is TGTGCTAGTGGTTCCGTGGGCTACGAGCAGTACTTC. It codes for CASGSVGYEQYF.

This clone showed up just once. The V call is TRBV16, the J call TRBJ1-5; D gene unclear. Trimming left V 3 bases short and J 3 bases short, with 9 bases between. CDR1 is KGHSY, CDR2 FQNENV, per germline. The CDR3 totals 14 residues. The CDR3 spells CASSQAVTNQPQHF. In nucleotides, the CDR3 is TGTGCCAGCAGCCAGGCAGTGACCAATCAGCCCCAGCATTTT. The entire variable domain, with the rest obtained from reference TRBV16 and TRBJ1-5, is as follows: GEEVAQTPKHLVRGEGQKAKLYCAPIKGHSYVFWYQQVLKNEFKFLISFQNENVFDETGMPKERFSAKCLPNSPCSLEIQATKLEDSAVYFCASSQAVTNQPQHFGDGTRLSIL.

The chain recombines TRBV12-3 or TRBV12-4 with TRBJ1-6, with D uncertain. There are 13 residues in the CDR3. V lost 6 bases, J lost 7 bases, and 10 bases lay in between. CDR3 nucleotide sequence: TGTGCCAGCAGCCCCGGGAGGAATTCACCCCTCCACTTT. Protein: CASSPGRNSPLHF.

The chain uses TRBV30 and TRBJ2-4, with TRBD2 as a possible D gene (6 bases). The CDR3 is 14 amino acids. V shed 2 bases and J shed 8 bases, with 16 bases lying between them. CDR1 GTSNPN and CDR2 SVGIG come from the germline V gene (reference sequence). The CDR3 is CAWSPGLNLDIQYF. CDR3 DNA: TGTGCCTGGAGTCCAGGACTAAATTTGGACATTCAGTACTTC.

The genes are TRBV9 and TRBJ1-2, with D unclear. The germline V gene encodes CDR1 SGDLS and CDR2 YYNGEE. This CDR3 has 14 residues. V dropped 0 bases and J dropped 0 bases, with 6 bases sitting between them. The CDR3 protein is CASSVEPTNYGYTF. The CDR3 nucleotides are TGTGCCAGCAGCGTAGAGCCAACTAACTATGGCTACACCTTC.

The rearrangement links TRBV6-2 or TRBV6-3 to TRBJ1-5; D gene unclear. From germline, CDR1 is MNHEY and CDR2 SVGEGT. This CDR3 is built from 14 residues. V was pared by 0 bases and J by 9 bases, with 12 bases between. The CDR3 DNA is TGTGCCAGCAGTTACTCTGGCCGGTTAAGGCCCCAGCATTTT. Its translation: CASSYSGRLRPQHF.

The CDR3 here is CAITPGGRTYEQYF. The CDR3 bases are TGTGCCATCACCCCGGGAGGGAGGACCTACGAGCAGTACTTC. The chain recombines TRBV10-3 with TRBJ2-7; 8 bases are a match to TRBD2. From germline, CDR1 is ENHRY and CDR2 SYGVKD. The CDR3 is made up of 14 amino acids. The V and J ends lost 7 bases and 2 bases, in that order; junction bases with no gene match: 7.

V is TRBV2 and J is TRBJ2-5; the D gene is possibly TRBD2 (5 bases). V lost 3 bases and J 4 bases, leaving 12 bases between the germline ends. The CDR3 spans 14 residues. Germline loops: CDR1 SNHLY, CDR2 FYNNEI. CDR3 DNA sequence: TGTGCCAGCAGTGATGTTCTGGCGGGAGAGACCCAGTACTTC. The encoded protein is CASSDVLAGETQYF.

This clone was found once. The chain employs TRBV27 and TRBJ2-7, with 8 nucleotides matching TRBD1. The trim removed 8 bases at V and 1 base at J, leaving 16 bases unmatched. The CDR3 length is 17 residues. In germline, CDR1 is MNHEY, CDR2 SMNVEV (reference sequence). CDR3 protein: CASGWDRTQGGSYEQYF. The CDR3 region has the DNA TGTGCCAGCGGCTGGGACAGGACCCAAGGTGGGTCCTACGAGCAGTACTTC.

This clone appeared once. The genes are TRBV6-2 or TRBV6-3 and TRBJ2-2; 7 nucleotides align to TRBD2. CDR3 size: 16 residues. Unmatched junction bases numbered 10, after V lost 5 bases and J lost 4 bases. Germline V gene data show CDR1 as MNHEY and CDR2 as SVGEGT. The CDR3 DNA sequence: TGTGCCAGCAGTCCCCGGGCAGCGGGACGCACCGGGGAGCTGTTTTTT. Translated: CASSPRAAGRTGELFF.

This clone was seen a single time. The chain is built from TRBV7-2 and TRBJ1-5, with 7 bases identical to TRBD1. Germline V gene lookup returns CDR1 SGHTA and CDR2 FQGNSA. With V trimmed by 0 bases and J by 6 bases, 11 bases remained unmatched. The CDR3 spans 17 residues. The CDR3 DNA reads as TGTGCCAGCAGCTTAGCCCCCACTGACAGGGTATCTCAGCCCCAGCATTTT. Its translation: CASSLAPTDRVSQPQHF.

The rearrangement joins TRBV5-5 to TRBJ1-1; 10 nucleotides line up with TRBD1. J gave up 5 bases and V 2 bases, and 6 bases lay outside the gene matches. Germline-derived CDR1 and CDR2 are SGHKS and YYEKEE (reference sequence). This CDR3 has 15 residues. The CDR3 reads CASSFSGQGYTEAFF. The CDR3 DNA sequence: TGTGCCAGCAGCTTCTCGGGACAGGGGTATACTGAAGCTTTCTTT.

V usage is TRBV20-1 and J usage is TRBJ1-2, with a weak D call TRBD1 (6 bases). V lost 2 bases and J 5 bases, leaving 6 bases between the germline ends. This CDR3 comprises 11 residues. The V gene's germline CDR1 is DFQATT and CDR2 SNEGSKA (reference sequence). In nucleotides, the CDR3 is TGCAGTGCTAGAAGGGGGTATGGCTACACCTTC. Its protein is CSARRGYGYTF.

V gene TRBV5-1 combines with J gene TRBJ2-2, with 7 nucleotides matching TRBD1. The CDR3 contains 15 residues. In germline, CDR1 is SGHRS, CDR2 YFSETQ. Trimming at V came to 4 bases and at J to 4 bases, leaving 7 bases not matched to a gene. The CDR3 DNA reads as TGCGCCAGCAGCCCTGACAGGGTGGCCACCGGGGAGCTGTTTTTT. Translation gives CASSPDRVATGELFF.

The chain employs TRBV20-1 and TRBJ2-1; D might be TRBD2 (6 bases). The V and J ends lost 3 bases and 4 bases respectively, with 10 bases between them. This CDR3 comprises 13 residues. Germline CDR1 DFQATT, CDR2 SNEGSKA (reference sequence). CDR3 protein: CSASSGTYNEQFF. The DNA of the CDR3 is TGCAGTGCTAGTTCCGGGACTTACAATGAGCAGTTCTTC.

The chain carries TRBV5-6 and TRBJ2-1; D call uncertain. V lost 0 bases and J 0 bases, leaving 10 bases between the germline ends. Germline CDR1 and CDR2: SGHDT and YYEEEE. This CDR3 comprises 16 residues. The CDR3, as DNA: TGTGCCAGCAGCTTGGCCCCTAACCCCTCCTACAATGAGCAGTTCTTC. Translated: CASSLAPNPSYNEQFF.

The rearrangement uses TRBV4-3 and TRBJ2-2; D gene ambiguous. V lost 0 bases and J lost 0, with 11 bases in between. This CDR3 has 17 residues. In germline, CDR1 is LGHNA, CDR2 YSLEER. This CDR3 reads CASSQDVGIANTGELFF. As DNA, the CDR3 is TGCGCCAGCAGCCAAGATGTAGGGATCGCGAACACCGGGGAGCTGTTTTTT.

J is TRBJ2-2 and V is TRBV5-1; unclear D gene. In germline, CDR1 is SGHRS, CDR2 YFSETQ. V was cut by 4 bases and J by 6 bases, with 16 bases left in between. This CDR3 contains 15 residues. This CDR3 is CASSQSYSRAGELFF. CDR3 bases: TGCGCCAGCAGCCAGTCCTATAGTAGGGCCGGGGAGCTGTTTTTT.

The chain links TRBV9 to TRBJ2-7; D is possibly TRBD2 (5 bases). V was pared by 3 bases and J by 0 bases, with 7 bases between. The germline CDR1 and CDR2 sequences are SGDLS and YYNGEE. The CDR3 is 13 amino acids. The CDR3 DNA sequence: TGTGCCAGCAGCGGCGGGCTCTCCTACGAGCAGTACTTC. Residues: CASSGGLSYEQYF.

The chain uses TRBV2 and TRBJ1-5; D remains ambiguous. In germline, CDR1 is SNHLY, CDR2 FYNNEI. The CDR3 spans 13 residues. The V end was cut by 1 base, the J end by 6 bases, with 7 bases between. CDR3 DNA sequence: TGTGCCAGCAGTGAAGAAATTTCTCAGCCCCAGCATTTT. Protein product: CASSEEISQPQHF.

The chain combines TRBV7-9 with TRBJ1-4, with D unclear. CDR1 SEHNR and CDR2 FQNEAQ come from the germline V gene (reference sequence). This CDR3 is built from 17 residues. V lost 3 bases to trimming and J lost 3 bases, with 17 bases between them. The CDR3 nucleotides are TGTGCCAGCAGCTTCTCCGCCCGTTATGTTCCTAATGAAAAACTGTTTTTT. Its translation: CASSFSARYVPNEKLFF. The variable domain in full, with the rest retrieved from reference TRBV7-9 and TRBJ1-4, is DTGVSQNPRHKITKRGQNVTFRCDPISEHNRLYWYRQTLGQGPEFLTYFQNEAQLEKSRLLSDRFSAERPKGSFSTLEIQRTEQGDSAMYLCASSFSARYVPNEKLFFGSGTQLSVL.

V and J are TRBV6-5 and TRBJ1-6; tentative D call: TRBD1 (6 bases). The V gene lost 2 bases and the J gene lost 7 bases, with 9 bases spanning the gap. Germline V gene lookup returns CDR1 MNHEY and CDR2 SVGAGI. This CDR3 is 14 amino acids long. CDR3 region: CASSYVGGNSPLHF. The CDR3 DNA reads as TGTGCCAGCAGTTACGTGGGGGGCAATTCACCCCTCCACTTT.

This chain uses TRBV9 with TRBJ1-2, with D possibly being TRBD1 (5 bases). The germline V and J ends were trimmed by 3 bases and 3 bases, with 18 bases remaining between them. CDR3 size: 16 residues. The germline CDR1 and CDR2 sequences are SGDLS and YYNGEE. The CDR3 bases are TGTGCCAGCAGCGCCCCGAGGGGCGGTCTATACTATGGCTACACCTTC. Its translation: CASSAPRGGLYYGYTF.

This sequence joins TRBV9 and TRBJ2-3, with TRBD2 matching over 11 bases. V was pared by 4 bases and J by 4 bases, with 8 bases of the junction left unmatched. This CDR3 is 16 amino acids long. Germline V gene data show CDR1 as SGDLS and CDR2 as YYNGEE. The CDR3 spells CASSPPSGGIADTQYF. The CDR3 DNA reads as TGTGCCAGCAGCCCCCCTAGCGGGGGGATCGCAGATACGCAGTATTTT.

J is TRBJ2-7 and V is TRBV2; D not resolved. This CDR3 comprises 13 residues. V lost 3 bases and J lost 4, with 10 bases in between. Germline loops: CDR1 SNHLY, CDR2 FYNNEI. CDR3 in amino acids: CASSELHAYEQYF. CDR3 DNA sequence: TGTGCCAGCAGTGAGCTCCACGCATACGAGCAGTACTTC.

This clone was counted a few times. The chain is built from TRBV10-3 and TRBJ1-5; D remains unclear. This CDR3 has 13 residues. V was shortened by 8 bases and J by 2 bases, with 10 bases between the two germline ends. Germline V gene lookup returns CDR1 ENHRY and CDR2 SYGVKD. CDR3 region: CAIAWEGNQPQHF. The CDR3 DNA reads TGTGCCATCGCTTGGGAGGGCAATCAGCCCCAGCATTTT.

The chain joins TRBV7-2 to TRBJ2-7; D is unclear. CDR3 length: 12 amino acids. Trimming removed 2 bases from V and 5 bases from J, with 7 bases in between. In germline, CDR1 is SGHTA, CDR2 FQGNSA. CDR3 amino acids: CASSLTFHEQYF. In DNA, the CDR3 is TGTGCCAGCAGCTTAACGTTCCACGAGCAGTACTTC.

The chain combines TRBV24-1 with TRBJ2-1, with 14 bases that match TRBD2. V was clipped by 3 bases and J by 13 bases; unmatched bases: 10. The V gene's germline CDR1 is KGHDR and CDR2 SFDVKD. The CDR3 is made up of 16 amino acids. CDR3 in DNA: TGTGCCACCAGTGATGAAGGGACTAGCGGGAGAACTCAACAGTTCTTC. This codes for CATSDEGTSGRTQQFF.

The chain carries TRBV28 and TRBJ1-3; D uncertain. V lost 4 bases to trimming and J lost 6 bases, with 7 bases between them. This CDR3 has 12 residues. CDR1 MDHEN and CDR2 SYDVKM come from the germline V gene. Written as DNA, the CDR3 is TGTGCCAGCAGTTCGGAACAAAACACCATATATTTT. Protein: CASSSEQNTIYF.

The chain is built from TRBV3-1 (or the pseudogene TRBV3-2) and TRBJ2-2; 10 bases map to TRBD1. The CDR3 extends over 16 amino acids. Germline V gives CDR1 LGHDT, CDR2 YNNKEL (reference sequence). J was trimmed by 3 bases and V by 9 bases; bases with no gene match: 10. In nucleotides, the CDR3 is TGTGCCAGTTGTACCGGGACAGGGGTCTACACCGGGGAGCTGTTTTTT. Its translation is CASCTGTGVYTGELFF.

The rearrangement links TRBV5-5 to TRBJ2-1; 14 nucleotides align to TRBD2. The CDR3 sequence is 16 residues long. V was pared by 4 bases and J by 4 bases, with 4 bases of the junction left unmatched. Germline V gene sequence: CDR1 SGHKS, CDR2 YYEKEE (reference sequence). The CDR3 is CASSPRTSGGYNEQFF. DNA for the CDR3: TGTGCCAGCAGCCCCCGGACTAGCGGGGGGTACAATGAGCAGTTCTTC. The full variable domain, with the rest looked up from reference TRBV5-5 and TRBJ2-1, is DAGVTQSPTHLIKTRGQQVTLRCSPISGHKSVSWYQQVLGQGPQFIFQYYEKEERGRGNFPDRFSARQFPNYSSELNVNALLLGDSALYLCASSPRTSGGYNEQFFGPGTRLTVL.